This T cell receptor beta chain was identified in a study of cytomegalovirus exposure and HLA in healthy donors. Whole-study context: An early release of data contained approximately 80 million unique TCRs, which came from HLA-typed donors.

Study-level results: As a later analysis showed, a missense DCLRE1C variant was linked to trimming of TCR beta V- and J-genes. A list of approximately 160 TCR beta chains associated with cytomegalovirus was given. As was reported, the classifier diagnosed cytomegalovirus status with high specificity and sensitivity.

A word on this clone: The target antigen is unknown.

CDR1 is KGHSH and CDR2 is LQKENI in the germline V gene. The CDR3 extends over 16 amino acids. With V trimmed by 4 bases and J by 5 bases, 7 bases remained unmatched. Both 60 Vbeta primers and 13 Jbeta primers went into the PCR. The data were produced by immunoSEQ multiplex PCR, yet TCRdb's version contains in-frame clones alone and is incomplete. The sample holds about 180,000 clones, 60% to 85% seen once. The chain combines TRBV18 with TRBJ2-4, with 11 positions matching TRBD2. This TCR derives from a man aged 40-49 years in good health and CMV-seronegative. The sample taken for sequencing was PBMCs. The CDR3 DNA sequence: TGTGCCAGCTCACATTATAGCGGGAGGGGAGAAAACATTCAGTACTTC. This codes for CASSHYSGRGENIQYF.